The T cell receptor (beta chain) under discussion was sequenced for a study of OX40 agonist ivuxolimab in advanced cancers. V was pared by 10 bases and J by 0 bases, with 4 bases of the junction left unmatched. Germline V CDR1 and CDR2: ENHRY, SYGVKD. This CDR3 has 14 residues. The assay was immunoSEQ multiplex PCR, and TCRdb's table has in-frame clones only and misses some. This table has tens of thousands of clones, more than 85% appearing once. Peripheral blood came from all dose cohorts at three timepoints. Source: CD4+ or CD8+ T cells sorted from blood, taken in a trial of the OX40 agonist ivuxolimab. This chain uses TRBV10-3 with TRBJ1-5; 9 bases fit TRBD1. The clonotype was recovered from an adult with an advanced solid tumor such as melanoma, head and neck, liver or kidney cancer. CDR3 nucleotide sequence: TGTGCCACACGGGACAGGGATAGCAATCAGCCCCAGCATTTT. It yields the protein CATRDRDSNQPQHF.